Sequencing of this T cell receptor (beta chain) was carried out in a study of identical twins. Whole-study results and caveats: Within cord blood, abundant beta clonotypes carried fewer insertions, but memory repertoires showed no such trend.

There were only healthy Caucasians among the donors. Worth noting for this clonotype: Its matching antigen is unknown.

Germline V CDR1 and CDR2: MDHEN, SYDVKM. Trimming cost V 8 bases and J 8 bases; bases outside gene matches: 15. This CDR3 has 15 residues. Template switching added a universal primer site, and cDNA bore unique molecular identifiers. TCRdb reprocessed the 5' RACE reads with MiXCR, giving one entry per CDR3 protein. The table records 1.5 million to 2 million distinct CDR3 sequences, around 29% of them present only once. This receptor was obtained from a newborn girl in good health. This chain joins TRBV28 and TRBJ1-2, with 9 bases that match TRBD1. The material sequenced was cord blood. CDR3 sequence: CASGAGTGTQMGYTF. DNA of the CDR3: TGTGCCAGCGGAGCCGGGACAGGGACCCAGATGGGCTACACCTTC.